One and the same sample provided the 31 T cell receptor beta chains below, sequenced in a study of cytomegalovirus exposure and HLA in healthy donors. This PCR relied on a set of 60 Vbeta primers and 13 Jbeta primers. The protocol was immunoSEQ multiplex PCR, while the TCRdb copy is restricted to in-frame clones and leaves out a portion. The sample's table shows 60,000 to 85,000 clones. Sequenced: PBMCs. The source of these receptors is a man aged 50-60 years in good health and CMV-seropositive.

The chain carries TRBV2 and TRBJ2-7; TRBD1 aligns across 11 bases. This CDR3 region has 14 residues. The V and J ends lost 5 bases and 6 bases, in that order; junction bases with no gene match: 6. Germline lookup yields CDR1 SNHLY and CDR2 FYNNEI. CDR3: CASSTGTGGGEQYF. Here the CDR3 DNA reads TGTGCCAGCAGTACCGGGACAGGGGGAGGCGAGCAGTACTTC. The whole variable domain, remainder taken from reference TRBV2 and TRBJ2-7, is EPEVTQTPSHQVTQMGQEVILRCVPISNHLYFYWYRQILGQKVEFLVSFYNNEISEKSEIFDDQFSVERPDGSNFTLKIRSTKLEDSAMYFCASSTGTGGGEQYFGPGTRLTVT.

V usage is TRBV7-9 and J usage is TRBJ1-2; the D gene is possibly TRBD1 (6 bases). The V gene lost 5 bases and the J gene lost 6 bases, with 16 bases spanning the gap. CDR3 length equals 14 residues. Germline values: CDR1 SEHNR, CDR2 FQNEAQ (reference sequence). CDR3 DNA sequence: TGTGCCAGCAGCGTAGGGGGGGGCGAGGATGGCTACACCTTC. Amino acid sequence: CASSVGGGEDGYTF.

The gene calls are TRBV19 and TRBJ1-2, with a possible D match to TRBD1 (6 bases). The CDR3 runs 15 residues. Germline values: CDR1 LNHDA, CDR2 SQIVND (reference sequence). V lost 4 bases and J 0 bases, leaving 12 bases between the germline ends. This CDR3 is CASSTPGHPNYGYTF. CDR3 in DNA: TGTGCCAGTAGTACTCCGGGACACCCTAACTATGGCTACACCTTC.

V gene TRBV5-3 combines with J gene TRBJ1-5, with D possibly TRBD1 on 6 matching bases. TRBV5-3 is annotated as an ORF whose role is uncertain. V was cut by 3 bases and J by 6 bases, with 16 bases left in between. The CDR3 runs to 15 residues. CDR3 sequence reads: CARSCPGDRGQPQHF. In DNA, the CDR3 is TGTGCCAGAAGCTGTCCAGGGGATAGAGGTCAGCCCCAGCATTTT.

This chain uses TRBV6-5 with TRBJ2-2, with a possible D match to TRBD1 (6 bases). The V gene lost 7 bases and the J gene lost 2 bases, with 11 bases spanning the gap. The V gene's germline CDR1 is MNHEY and CDR2 SVGAGI. The CDR3 totals 14 residues. DNA for the CDR3: TGTGCCAGCATCTCACAGGGAAACACCGGGGAGCTGTTTTTT. Residues: CASISQGNTGELFF.

The chain combines TRBV5-6 with TRBJ1-2; 7 positions match TRBD1. V was pared by 5 bases and J by 6 bases, with 7 bases of the junction left unmatched. Per germline, CDR1 SGHDT and CDR2 YYEEEE. This CDR3 is built from 13 residues. This CDR3 is CASSFGQVDGYTF. The CDR3 bases are TGTGCCAGCAGTTTCGGACAGGTCGATGGCTACACCTTC.

The chain couples TRBV2 to TRBJ2-2, with 10 bases that match TRBD2. The CDR3 spans 18 residues. The trim removed 5 bases at V and 1 base at J, leaving 10 bases unmatched. Germline assignment: CDR1 SNHLY and CDR2 FYNNEI. CDR3 coding DNA: TGTGCCAGCAGTAAAATCGAACTAGCGGGAAGGAACACCGGGGAGCTGTTTTTT. Its protein product is CASSKIELAGRNTGELFF.

In DNA, the CDR3 is TGTGCCAGCAGCCCCGGGACAGGGGGATTCGCGGGGGGAGAGACCCAGTACTTC. Amino acid sequence: CASSPGTGGFAGGETQYF. V and J are TRBV5-6 and TRBJ2-5; 11 positions agree with TRBD1. Trimming took 4 bases from V and 4 from J; bases not matched to a gene: 15. Germline loops: CDR1 SGHDT, CDR2 YYEEEE. There are 18 residues in the CDR3.

This chain connects TRBV7-9 to TRBJ2-1; 13 bases are a match to TRBD2. The CDR3 spans 15 residues. Germline lookup yields CDR1 SEHNR and CDR2 FQNEAQ (reference sequence). The CDR3 here is CATSRTSGSSDEQFF. CDR3 DNA: TGTGCAACCAGCCGGACTAGCGGGAGTTCCGATGAGCAGTTCTTC.

J is TRBJ1-6 and V is TRBV6-5; perhaps TRBD1 as D (5 bases). V was pared by 2 bases and J by 9 bases, with 11 bases between. CDR1 is MNHEY, CDR2 SVGAGI, per germline. There are 14 residues in the CDR3. CDR3 nucleotide sequence: TGTGCCAGCAGTTACGCCCAGGGAGGTTCACCCCTCCACTTT. It codes for CASSYAQGGSPLHF.

V usage is TRBV2 and J usage is TRBJ2-5, with 8 bases fitting TRBD2. Germline CDR1 and CDR2: SNHLY and FYNNEI. Trimming at V came to 8 bases and at J to 6 bases, leaving 5 bases not matched to a gene. This CDR3 spans 12 amino acids. The CDR3 DNA sequence: TGTGCCAGCCTAGTAGCGGGGAAGACCCAGTACTTC. As protein: CASLVAGKTQYF. Combining the CDR3 with reference TRBV2 and TRBJ2-5 gives the whole variable domain EPEVTQTPSHQVTQMGQEVILRCVPISNHLYFYWYRQILGQKVEFLVSFYNNEISEKSEIFDDQFSVERPDGSNFTLKIRSTKLEDSAMYFCASLVAGKTQYFGPGTRLLVL.

This sequence joins TRBV9 and TRBJ2-1; 7 bases fit TRBD1. Germline CDR1 reads SGDLS; CDR2 reads YYNGEE. This CDR3 region has 15 residues. With 2 bases clipped from V and 5 bases from J, the junction kept 7 bases outside the gene matches. As DNA, the CDR3 is TGTGCCAGCAGCGTCCTCGGGACAGTCAACAATGAGCAGTTCTTC. As protein: CASSVLGTVNNEQFF. The entire variable domain, with the rest obtained from reference TRBV9 and TRBJ2-1, is as follows: DSGVTQTPKHLITATGQRVTLRCSPRSGDLSVYWYQQSLDQGLQFLIQYYNGEERAKGNILERFSAQQFPDLHSELNLSSLELGDSALYFCASSVLGTVNNEQFFGPGTRLTVL.

This chain connects TRBV5-1 to TRBJ1-5; 7 positions agree with TRBD1. CDR3 length: 15 residues. The trim removed 0 bases at V and 2 bases at J, leaving 2 bases unmatched. Germline V gene sequence: CDR1 SGHRS, CDR2 YFSETQ. CDR3 sequence reads: CASSLEGAGNQPQHF. The CDR3 nucleotides are TGCGCCAGCAGCTTGGAGGGGGCTGGCAATCAGCCCCAGCATTTT.

The genes are TRBV19 and TRBJ1-1; TRBD1 matches at 9 bases. CDR3 length: 17 amino acids. Germline assignment: CDR1 LNHDA and CDR2 SQIVND (reference sequence). V shed 5 bases, J shed 0 bases, and the junction held 10 bases outside the gene matches. The CDR3 DNA reads TGTGCCAGTAGTCCCCTAGGGACAGGGCTCATGAACACTGAAGCTTTCTTT. It encodes CASSPLGTGLMNTEAFF.

This chain connects TRBV9 to TRBJ2-1; TRBD1 matches at 8 bases. CDR3 length: 15 amino acids. Losses at the gene ends were 4 bases for V and 0 bases for J; bases not matched to a gene: 3. Germline loops: CDR1 SGDLS, CDR2 YYNGEE. In nucleotides, the CDR3 is TGTGCCAGCAGCTCCACAGGGGGCTCCTACAATGAGCAGTTCTTC. Protein sequence: CASSSTGGSYNEQFF.

This chain connects TRBV6-5 to TRBJ1-1; D is ambiguous. The V gene lost 8 bases and the J gene lost 0 bases, with 13 bases spanning the gap. The CDR3 loop spans 14 amino acids. In germline, CDR1 is MNHEY, CDR2 SVGAGI. CDR3 nucleotides: TGTGCCAGCGCCCGAACAGCCATGAACACTGAAGCTTTCTTT. Translation: CASARTAMNTEAFF.

The chain links TRBV6-1 to TRBJ1-2, with 11 bases fitting TRBD1. Germline V gives CDR1 MNHNS, CDR2 SASEGT. The ends lost 6 bases at V and 3 bases at J; junction bases unmatched: 3. This CDR3 has 14 residues. This CDR3 reads CASRRDRGDYGYTF. Written as DNA, the CDR3 is TGTGCCAGCAGGAGGGACAGGGGGGACTATGGCTACACCTTC.

CDR3 region: CSVAPTGGNSGANVLTF. In nucleotides, the CDR3 is TGCAGCGTTGCCCCGACAGGGGGAAACTCGGGGGCCAACGTCCTGACTTTC. The chain carries TRBV29-1 and TRBJ2-6, with 9 bases fitting TRBD1. The V gene's germline CDR1 is SQVTM and CDR2 ANQGSEA. V lost 4 bases to trimming and J lost 4 bases; unmatched junction nucleotides: 11. The length of the CDR3 is 17 residues.

This chain links TRBV15 with TRBJ2-4, with D perhaps matching TRBD2 (5 bases). Per the germline V gene, CDR1 is LNHNV and CDR2 is YYDKDF (reference sequence). The V gene lost 0 bases and the J gene lost 3 bases, with 21 bases spanning the gap. This CDR3 comprises 19 residues. DNA for the CDR3: TGTGCCACCAGCAGAGAGGAGTTGTTTCGGGGTCTCGGCAAAAACATTCAGTACTTC. This sequence encodes CATSREELFRGLGKNIQYF.

The V and J genes are TRBV6-6 and TRBJ2-3; 7 bases are shared with TRBD2. Germline V CDR1 and CDR2: MNHNY, SVGAGI (reference sequence). Germline trimming cut 8 bases from V and 4 bases from J; bases unmatched to any gene: 6. CDR3 size: 13 residues. The CDR3 loop reads CASVGLDADTQYF. In nucleotides, the CDR3 is TGTGCCAGCGTCGGACTAGACGCAGATACGCAGTATTTT.

The chain carries TRBV5-4 and TRBJ2-7, with TRBD1 matching over 7 bases. The CDR3 sequence is 14 residues long. Germline V gives CDR1 SGHNT, CDR2 YYREEE (reference sequence). After removal of 2 bases from V and 5 bases from J, the junction contained 7 bases not matched to a gene. The CDR3 region has the DNA TGTGCCAGCAGCTTAAGGACAGGCAGCGACGAGCAGTACTTC. It encodes CASSLRTGSDEQYF.

For the CDR3, the DNA is TGTGCCAGCAGCCTGGACAGCCAAAACTATGGCTACACCTTC. This gives the protein CASSLDSQNYGYTF. The chain has TRBV7-2 and TRBJ1-2, with D perhaps matching TRBD1 (6 bases). Germline V gene data show CDR1 as SGHTA and CDR2 as FQGNSA. CDR3 length equals 14 residues. Trimming removed 5 bases at V and 2 bases at J, with 12 bases between.

This sequence joins TRBV7-8 and TRBJ1-4; D call uncertain. Germline values: CDR1 SGHVS, CDR2 FQNEAQ. The V and J ends lost 1 base and 5 bases respectively, with 8 bases between them. This CDR3 is 14 amino acids long. The DNA of the CDR3 is TGTGCCAGCAGCTTAGACAGCCTCAATGAAAAACTGTTTTTT. This gives the protein CASSLDSLNEKLFF.

The V and J genes are TRBV21-1 and TRBJ2-7; TRBD1 is the table's D call, not checked against the DNA. TRBV21-1 is a listed pseudogene. The CDR3 contains 15 residues. The CDR3 DNA is TGTGCCAGCAGCCCACGGACAGGGAGCTCCTACGAGCAGTACTTC. This sequence encodes CASSPRTGSSYEQYF.

V gene TRBV25-1 combines with J gene TRBJ1-3, with no clear D. Germline values: CDR1 MGHDK, CDR2 SYGVNS. The V end lost 3 bases, the J end lost 2 bases, and 8 bases lay between the germline ends. The CDR3 consists of 14 residues. The CDR3 loop reads CASSDPGAGNTIYF. CDR3 coding DNA: TGTGCCAGCAGTGACCCCGGGGCTGGAAACACCATATATTTT.

This chain uses TRBV11-3 with TRBJ2-1; 8 bases match TRBD1. Germline V lookup: CDR1 SGHNT, CDR2 YENEEA. This CDR3 has 14 residues. Trimming removed 6 bases from V and 6 bases from J; junction bases left unmatched: 7. The CDR3 is CASSPTGVRNEQFF. In DNA form, the CDR3 reads TGTGCCAGCAGTCCGACAGGGGTCCGCAATGAGCAGTTCTTC.

This chain links TRBV7-9 with TRBJ2-1, with 7 bases lining up with TRBD1. With V trimmed by 2 bases and J by 1 base, 5 bases remained unmatched. Per germline, CDR1 SEHNR and CDR2 FQNEAQ (reference sequence). There are 16 residues in the CDR3. The CDR3 loop reads CASSLRDSESYNEQFF. The CDR3 DNA follows: TGTGCCAGCAGCTTAAGGGACAGTGAATCCTACAATGAGCAGTTCTTC.

The rearrangement uses TRBV6-4 and TRBJ2-3; possible D gene TRBD1, 6 bases. The CDR3 has 15 residues. V was clipped by 0 bases and J by 2 bases, with 9 bases between them. Germline V CDR1 and CDR2: MRHNA, SNTAGT. The CDR3 DNA sequence: TGTGCCAGCAGTGACTCAGGGGGAAACACAGATACGCAGTATTTT. As protein: CASSDSGGNTDTQYF.

The chain has TRBV5-4 and TRBJ1-2; 10 bases are a match to TRBD1. Unmatched junction bases numbered 6, after V lost 4 bases and J lost 3 bases. The CDR3 sequence is 15 residues long. Germline V gene sequence: CDR1 SGHNT, CDR2 YYREEE (reference sequence). CDR3 sequence: CASSIGQGVDYGYTF. CDR3 DNA sequence: TGTGCCAGCAGCATCGGACAGGGGGTAGACTATGGCTACACCTTC.

This chain links TRBV2 with TRBJ1-4, with unresolved D. V was clipped by 3 bases and J by 11 bases, with 16 bases between them. Germline assignment: CDR1 SNHLY and CDR2 FYNNEI. This CDR3 contains 14 residues. This CDR3 reads CASSDRTTLEKLFF. In DNA, the CDR3 is TGTGCCAGCAGTGACAGGACTACGTTAGAGAAACTGTTTTTT.

This chain connects TRBV14 to TRBJ2-1; TRBD1 agrees at 7 bases. Per the germline V gene, CDR1 is SGHDN and CDR2 is FVKESK. V lost 3 bases and J lost 7; bases outside the gene matches: 6. The length of the CDR3 is 14 residues. CDR3: CASSQSTGVNEQFF. The CDR3, as DNA: TGTGCCAGCAGCCAGAGTACAGGGGTAAATGAGCAGTTCTTC.